This TCR beta chain is from a study of shared clonotypes between healthy human individuals. Notes on this clone: The antigen is undetermined.

Sequencing used immunoSEQ multiplex PCR; TCRdb keeps in-frame clones, though not all of them. The sample yields millions of clones, 85% to 95% seen once. V lost 1 base, J lost 3 bases, and 6 bases stayed unmatched. There are 15 residues in the CDR3. The germline V gene has CDR1 SGHTA and CDR2 FQGNSA. Study observations and caveats: Memory subsets generally showed lower estimated richness than naive subsets.

What was sequenced was naive CD4+ T cells sorted from blood. Regarding subset: CD45RA+ positively selected. This TCR was sampled from a man aged 18-30 years in good health. V and J are TRBV7-2 and TRBJ2-7, with TRBD1 identical over 7 bases. CDR3 amino acids: CASSLGRGLFYEQYF. The CDR3 nucleotides read TGTGCCAGCAGCTTAGGCAGGGGGTTATTCTACGAGCAGTACTTC.